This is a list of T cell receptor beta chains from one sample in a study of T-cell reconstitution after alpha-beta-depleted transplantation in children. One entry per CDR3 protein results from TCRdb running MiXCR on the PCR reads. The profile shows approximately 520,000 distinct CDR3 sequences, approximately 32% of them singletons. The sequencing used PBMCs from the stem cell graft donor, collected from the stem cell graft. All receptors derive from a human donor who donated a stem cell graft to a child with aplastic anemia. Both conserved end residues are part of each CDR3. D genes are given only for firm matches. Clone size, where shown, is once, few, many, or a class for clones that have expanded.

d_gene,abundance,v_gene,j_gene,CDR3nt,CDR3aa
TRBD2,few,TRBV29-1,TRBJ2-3,TGCAGCGTTGCGGCACAACTAGCGGGATCAGATACGCAGTATTTT,CSVAAQLAGSDTQYF
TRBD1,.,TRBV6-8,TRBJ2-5,TGTGCCAGCAGCTGGGACAGGCGTGGAGGGGAGACCCAGTACTTC,CASSWDRRGGETQYF
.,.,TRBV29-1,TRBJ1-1,TGCAGCGTCACTTGGTCCGGCGGAGGGACTGAAGCTTTCTTT,CSVTWSGGGTEAFF
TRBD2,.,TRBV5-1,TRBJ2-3,TGCGCCAGCAGCTCCAAACCGGGACTAGATGCAGATACGCAGTATTTT,CASSSKPGLDADTQYF
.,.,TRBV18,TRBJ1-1,TGTGCCAGCTCACCACTAAACTCCTACACTGAAGCTTTCTTT,CASSPLNSYTEAFF
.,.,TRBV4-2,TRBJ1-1,TGTGCCAGCAGCCAAGAAGACACTGAAGCTTTCTTT,CASSQEDTEAFF
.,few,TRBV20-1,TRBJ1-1,TGCAGTGTCTCCCAAGCGGTCACTGAAGCTTTCTTT,CSVSQAVTEAFF
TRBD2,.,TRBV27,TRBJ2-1,TGTGCCAGCAGTCCCGAGGGACTAGCAGGTTCGTATGAGCAGTTCTTC,CASSPEGLAGSYEQFF
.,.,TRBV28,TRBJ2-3,TGTGCCAGCAGTTTGGGGGTAGCTACGCAGTATTTT,CASSLGVATQYF
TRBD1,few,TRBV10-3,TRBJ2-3,TGTGCCATCAAGGTTTCGGGACAGGGCCCAGATACGCAGTATTTT,CAIKVSGQGPDTQYF
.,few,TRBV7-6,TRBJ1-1,TGTGCCAGCAGCTTTTCCAGGAACACTGAAGCTTTCTTT,CASSFSRNTEAFF
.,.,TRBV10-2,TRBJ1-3,TGCGCCAGCAGTGAGTCCGGCTCAGCGCTAAACTCTGGAAACACCATATATTTT,CASSESGSALNSGNTIYF
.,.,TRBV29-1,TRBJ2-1,TGCAGCTCTGACTCCTACAATGAGCAGTTCTTC,CSSDSYNEQFF
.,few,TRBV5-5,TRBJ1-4,TGTGCCAGCAGCACTTACAGGGAGCCCCAAACTAATGAAAAACTGTTTTTT,CASSTYREPQTNEKLFF
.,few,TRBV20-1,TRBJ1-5,TGCAGTGCTCCCTTCGGGGGGGCTGGCAATCAGCCCCAGCATTTT,CSAPFGGAGNQPQHF
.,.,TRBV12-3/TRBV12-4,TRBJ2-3,TGTGCCAGCAGTTTAGATGGTGGTCACACAGATACGCAGTATTTT,CASSLDGGHTDTQYF
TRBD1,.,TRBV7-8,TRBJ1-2,TGTGCCAGCAGCCCGCCTGCAGGGGGACTTAACTATGGCTACACCTTC,CASSPPAGGLNYGYTF
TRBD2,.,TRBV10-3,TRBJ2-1,TGTGCCATCAGTGAGTCTCGTTTACTAGCGGGAGGGTACTACAATGAGCAGTTCTTC,CAISESRLLAGGYYNEQFF
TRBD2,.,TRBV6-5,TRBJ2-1,TGTGCCAGCAGTTACCAGCGGGGCTCCTACAATGAGCAGTTCTTC,CASSYQRGSYNEQFF
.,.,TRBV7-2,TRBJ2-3,TGTGCCAGCAGCTTAGTCCTACAGTCTAGCACAGATACGCAGTATTTT,CASSLVLQSSTDTQYF
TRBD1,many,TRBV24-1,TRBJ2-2,TGTGCCACCAGTGAGTCAGGACAGGACCGGCGCGGCACCGGGGAGCTGTTTTTT,CATSESGQDRRGTGELFF
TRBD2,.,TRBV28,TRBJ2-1,TGTGCCAGTGTGTCTAGCGGGAGTATCGCCTCCTACAATGAGCAGTTCTTC,CASVSSGSIASYNEQFF
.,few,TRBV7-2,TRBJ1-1,TGTGCCAGCAGCCTAGAGCGGGGTCCACCGCAAGCTTTCTTT,CASSLERGPPQAFF
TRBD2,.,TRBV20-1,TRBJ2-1,TGCAGTGCTAGAGATGGGACTAGCGGGAGTCATGAGCAGTTCTTC,CSARDGTSGSHEQFF
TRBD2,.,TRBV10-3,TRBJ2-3,TGTGCCATCAGTAGGGGACTAGCCACAGATACGCAGTATTTT,CAISRGLATDTQYF
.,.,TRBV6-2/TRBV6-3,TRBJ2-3,TGTGCCAGCAGTCCTCGGGACTTCACAGATACGCAGTATTTT,CASSPRDFTDTQYF
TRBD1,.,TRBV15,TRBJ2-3,TGTGCCACCAGCAGCCGTACCGGGACAGGGGTGGAAGATACGCAGTATTTT,CATSSRTGTGVEDTQYF
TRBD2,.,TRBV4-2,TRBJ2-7,TGTGCCAGCAGCCAAGTAAGGGGAACTAGCGGGGCCTTAACCTACGAGCAGTACTTC,CASSQVRGTSGALTYEQYF
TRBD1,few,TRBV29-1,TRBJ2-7,TGCAGCGTTGAAGAAGGGGGCAGGTACGAGCAGTACTTC,CSVEEGGRYEQYF
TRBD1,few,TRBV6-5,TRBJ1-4,TGTGCCAGCAGTTACGAGGCGGGACAGGGGGCTCAAAAACTGTTTTTT,CASSYEAGQGAQKLFF
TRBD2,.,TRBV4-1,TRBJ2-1,TGCGCCAGCAGCCAAGAACCTAGCGGGAGGGGAAGTGAGCAGTTCTTC,CASSQEPSGRGSEQFF
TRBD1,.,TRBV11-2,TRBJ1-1,TGTGCCAGCAGCCCAATGGACAGGGGCACACTGAGGGGCACTGAAGCTTTCTTT,CASSPMDRGTLRGTEAFF
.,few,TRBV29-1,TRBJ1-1,TGCAGCGTGAGTCTCACAGGGCAGCCCTACACTGAAGCTTTCTTT,CSVSLTGQPYTEAFF
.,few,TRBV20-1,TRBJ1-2,TGCAGTGCTAGAGGGGGGGGAGGATCTAGGGGCTACACCTTC,CSARGGGGSRGYTF
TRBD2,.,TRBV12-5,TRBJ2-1,TGTGCTAGTGGCCTAGCGGGCGGGGGAGGAGACTACAATGAGCAGTTCTTC,CASGLAGGGGDYNEQFF
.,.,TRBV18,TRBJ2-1,TGTGCCAGCTCTCTCAGGGTAGGTGGTGAGCAGTTCTTC,CASSLRVGGEQFF
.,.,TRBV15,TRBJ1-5,TGTGCCACCAGCAGAGGACGGCAGGGCCACAATCAGCCCCAGCATTTT,CATSRGRQGHNQPQHF
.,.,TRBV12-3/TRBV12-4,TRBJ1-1,TGTGCCAGCAGTTTACCGGGGCAGGGACGTGAAGCTTTCTTT,CASSLPGQGREAFF
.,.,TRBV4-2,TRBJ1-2,TGTGCCAGCAGCCACGAAACAGGTTTACGGGGCTACACCTTC,CASSHETGLRGYTF
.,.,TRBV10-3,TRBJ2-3,TGTGCCATCAGAGGTTCTTCAGATACGCAGTATTTT,CAIRGSSDTQYF
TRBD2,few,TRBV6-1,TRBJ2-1,TGTGCCAGCAGCCAGACTAGCGGGTTCTACAATGAGCAGTTCTTC,CASSQTSGFYNEQFF
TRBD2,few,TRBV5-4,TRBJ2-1,TGTGCCAGCAGCTTGGTGGGACTAGCGACAGATGAGCAGTTCTTC,CASSLVGLATDEQFF
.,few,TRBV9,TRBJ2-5,TGTGCCAGCAGCGTATTGCCGTCGGGGGTGGCGCCCGGGGTGACCCAGTACTTC,CASSVLPSGVAPGVTQYF
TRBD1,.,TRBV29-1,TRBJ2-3,TGCAGCGACGGAGGGGACAGGACGCCCACAGATACGCAGTATTTT,CSDGGDRTPTDTQYF
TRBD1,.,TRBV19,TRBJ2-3,TGTGCCAGTAGTAAGGGGGACAGGGAAATATCTAGCACAGATACGCAGTATTTT,CASSKGDREISSTDTQYF
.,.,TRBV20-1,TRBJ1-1,TGCAGCAGGGTCAGGGACACTGAAGCTTTCTTT,CSRVRDTEAFF
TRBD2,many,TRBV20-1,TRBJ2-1,TGCAGTGCCCACTCCGGGACTAGTGGATACAATGAGCAGTTCTTC,CSAHSGTSGYNEQFF
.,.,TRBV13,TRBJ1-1,TGTGCCAGCATCCGCGAAGGGAGTGGCGATGAAGCTTTCTTT,CASIREGSGDEAFF
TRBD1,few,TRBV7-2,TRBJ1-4,TGTGCCAGCAGACAGACAGGGGGGAATGAAAAACTGTTTTTT,CASRQTGGNEKLFF